These 8 T cell receptor beta chains were sequenced from one sample in a study of T cell responses to AZD1222 COVID-19 vaccine. The protocol was immunoSEQ multiplex PCR, while the TCRdb copy is restricted to in-frame clones and leaves out a portion. The table lists 95,000 to 150,000 clones, around 90% of them singletons. Material: peripheral blood, obtained 28 days after the second AZD1222 dose. The source of these receptors is an adult who received the AZD1222 COVID-19 vaccine.

The gene calls are TRBV16 and TRBJ1-2; no definite D call. V gave up 0 bases and J gave up 2 bases, with 4 bases separating them. CDR3 length: 13 residues. The germline CDR1 and CDR2 sequences are KGHSY and FQNENV. Here the CDR3 reads CASSQSGNYGYTF. For the CDR3, the DNA is TGTGCCAGCAGCCAATCAGGGAACTATGGCTACACCTTC. The variable domain in full, with the rest retrieved from reference TRBV16 and TRBJ1-2, is GEEVAQTPKHLVRGEGQKAKLYCAPIKGHSYVFWYQQVLKNEFKFLISFQNENVFDETGMPKERFSAKCLPNSPCSLEIQATKLEDSAVYFCASSQSGNYGYTFGSGTRLTVV.

J is TRBJ1-2 and V is TRBV6-5; no firm D call. The length of the CDR3 is 15 residues. CDR1 is MNHEY and CDR2 is SVGAGI in the germline V gene. The V end lost 5 bases, the J end lost 1 base, and 14 bases lay between the germline ends. The CDR3 coding sequence is TGTGCCAGCAGTCAGCATCCGAACCTTAACTATGGCTACACCTTC. The encoded protein is CASSQHPNLNYGYTF.

This clone was picked up a small number of times. The chain combines TRBV7-9 with TRBJ2-1, with TRBD2 matching 9 bases. The germline gives CDR1 SEHNR, CDR2 FQNEAQ (reference sequence). This CDR3 has 18 residues. V lost 3 bases, J lost 2 bases, and 11 bases stayed unmatched. For the CDR3, the DNA is TGTGCCAGCAGCTTTCCCCGTAGCGGGGGTGTCGCCTACAATGAGCAGTTCTTC. Protein sequence: CASSFPRSGGVAYNEQFF.

V gene TRBV9 combines with J gene TRBJ2-1; possible D gene TRBD2, 5 bases. Germline CDR1 SGDLS, CDR2 YYNGEE. The V gene lost 4 bases and the J gene lost 5 bases, with 13 bases spanning the gap. The CDR3 is made up of 14 amino acids. The CDR3 loop is CASSITIGNNEQFF. CDR3 nucleotide sequence: TGTGCCAGCAGCATCACTATCGGGAACAATGAGCAGTTCTTC.

The chain employs TRBV7-2 and TRBJ1-2; TRBD1 might be the D (6 bases). Germline CDR1 SGHTA, CDR2 FQGNSA. Trimming left V 7 bases short and J 4 bases short, with 19 bases between. The CDR3 totals 15 residues. CDR3 sequence reads: CASTKRVGAAYGYTF. The CDR3 DNA is TGTGCCAGCACCAAGCGGGTGGGGGCCGCCTATGGCTACACCTTC.

V and J are TRBV3-1 (or the pseudogene TRBV3-2) and TRBJ2-7; the match to TRBD2 covers 7 bases. CDR1 LGHDT and CDR2 YNNKEL come from the germline V gene (reference sequence). Trimming cost V 1 base and J 9 bases; bases outside gene matches: 3. There are 12 residues in the CDR3. CDR3 in amino acids: CASSQGGGRQYF. The CDR3 DNA reads as TGTGCCAGCAGCCAAGGGGGGGGTCGGCAGTACTTC.

The V and J genes are TRBV5-1 and TRBJ1-2; the D gene is possibly TRBD1 (5 bases). Trimming pared 2 bases from V and 2 bases from J, leaving 7 bases between. The germline V gene has CDR1 SGHRS and CDR2 YFSETQ. CDR3 size: 13 residues. The CDR3 DNA reads TGCGCCAGCAGCTTTGGGGGGAACTATGGCTACACCTTC. It yields the protein CASSFGGNYGYTF.

The rearrangement uses TRBV7-2 and TRBJ2-1; TRBD2 is a possible D gene (5 bases). With 5 bases removed from V and 9 bases from J, the gap between germline ends came to 11 bases. The V gene's germline CDR1 is SGHTA and CDR2 FQGNSA. This CDR3 has 12 amino acids. CDR3 sequence reads: CASSPLAGEQFF. As DNA, the CDR3 is TGTGCCAGCAGCCCCCTAGCTGGTGAGCAGTTCTTC. Filled out from reference TRBV7-2 and TRBJ2-1, the complete variable domain reads GAGVSQSPSNKVTEKGKDVELRCDPISGHTALYWYRQSLGQGLEFLIYFQGNSAPDKSGLPSDRFSAERTGGSVSTLTIQRTQQEDSAVYLCASSPLAGEQFFGPGTRLTVL.